Each of the 21 T cell receptor beta chains below was sequenced from the same sample in a study of CD8+CD57+ T cells in acquired aplastic anemia. CDR3 and TCR beta VDJ profiling relied on genomic DNA as the template. A single record per CDR3 protein comes from TCRdb applying MiXCR to the reads. Here the sample spans about 420,000 distinct CDR3 sequences, approximately 70% being singletons. The material sequenced was sorted CD4+, CD8+, or CD8+CD57+ T cells (not recorded which) from PBMCs. The receptors derive from a human donor in good health, serving as a control.

As for this clonotype: At one of its ends the junction is not consistent with the germline gene, which may arise from a read error. This chain joins TRBV5-1 and TRBJ2-3, with TRBD2 identical over 7 bases. Germline V gene data show CDR1 as SGHRS and CDR2 as YFSETQ. The CDR3 is 12 amino acids. The CDR3: CASSLGLVPQYF. As DNA, the CDR3 is TGTGCCAGCAGCCTCGGACTAGTGCCGCAGTATTTT.

The V call is TRBV11-2, the J call TRBJ2-7; 7 nucleotides align to TRBD1. The V gene's germline CDR1 is SGHAT and CDR2 FQNNGV. V trimming: 4 bases; J trimming: 6 bases; junction bases outside the gene matches: 6. The CDR3 totals 13 residues. The CDR3 DNA follows: TGTGCCAGCAGCTCCTTACAGGGGCCCGAGCAGTACTTC. It is translated as CASSSLQGPEQYF.

This sequence joins TRBV7-9 and TRBJ2-6; weak D call: TRBD1 (6 bases). This CDR3 comprises 15 residues. V lost 4 bases and J 15 bases, leaving 22 bases between the germline ends. The germline V gene encodes CDR1 SEHNR and CDR2 FQNEAQ (reference sequence). The DNA of the CDR3 is TGTGCCAGCAGCTCCCAAACCCCAGGGGCCAACACCCTGACTTTC. The encoded protein is CASSSQTPGANTLTF.

A note on this clonotype: The conserved phenylalanine or tryptophan normally closing the CDR3 is absent here, so this likely arose from a read error. The DNA is left out, because the CDR3 cannot be placed on it with certainty; the CDR3 is given as TCRdb lists it. The chain recombines TRBV24-1 with TRBJ1-2. The CDR3 sequence runs 14 residues, both termini included. Germline values: CDR1 KGHDR, CDR2 SFDVKD. The CDR3 region is CATRHGESGYTYSS.

This clonotype was counted a few times. The chain links TRBV7-3 to TRBJ1-5; D is possibly TRBD1 (5 bases). The CDR3 is 23 residues long. V was pared by 5 bases and J by 0 bases, with 35 bases between. CDR1 and CDR2 from the germline V gene are SGHTA and FQGTGA. The DNA for the CDR3 is TGTGCCAGCAGCCACCCGATCTCGGGGGATCGTCCCGCTCGCCCGAATAGCAATCAGCCCCAGCATTTT. Encoded protein: CASSHPISGDRPARPNSNQPQHF.

The rearrangement links TRBV9 to TRBJ1-2, with a possible D match to TRBD1 (6 bases). The CDR3 loop spans 15 amino acids. The V and J ends lost 4 bases and 6 bases respectively, with 19 bases between them. Germline CDR1 SGDLS, CDR2 YYNGEE. The CDR3 region is CASSMRGVGNDGYTF. The CDR3 nucleotides read TGTGCCAGCAGCATGAGGGGGGTCGGCAACGATGGCTACACCTTC.

This clonotype was counted ten times or more. The V call is TRBV6-6, the J call TRBJ1-1, with 7 bases lining up with TRBD1. V lost 2 bases to trimming and J lost 1 base; unmatched junction nucleotides: 7. The CDR3 is made up of 16 amino acids. Germline CDR1 reads MNHNY; CDR2 reads SVGAGI (reference sequence). The CDR3 is CASSYARTGPNTEAFF. The CDR3 coding sequence is TGTGCCAGCAGTTACGCTAGGACAGGCCCGAACACTGAAGCTTTCTTT.

The chain carries TRBV7-3 and TRBJ1-6, with D possibly being TRBD1 (5 bases). The CDR3 extends over 16 amino acids. Germline CDR1 and CDR2: SGHTA and FQGTGA. V dropped 6 bases and J dropped 9 bases, with 21 bases sitting between them. The CDR3 loop reads CASRPIAGQPTSPLHF. CDR3 bases: TGTGCCAGCAGGCCCATTGCGGGGCAGCCCACTTCACCCCTCCACTTT. The full variable domain, completed using reference TRBV7-3 and TRBJ1-6, is GAGVSQTPSNKVTEKGKYVELRCDPISGHTALYWYRQSLGQGPEFLIYFQGTGAADDSGLPNDRFFAVRPEGSVSTLKIQRTERGDSAVYLCASRPIAGQPTSPLHFGNGTRLTVT.

V gene TRBV7-2 combines with J gene TRBJ2-2; D is unresolved. There are 16 residues in the CDR3. V was shortened by 1 base and J by 4 bases, with 13 bases between the two germline ends. Germline V CDR1 and CDR2: SGHTA, FQGNSA. The CDR3 loop is CASSLDRAGRTGELFF. The CDR3 DNA reads TGTGCCAGCAGCTTAGATCGAGCCGGGCGCACCGGGGAGCTGTTTTTT.

This chain uses TRBV5-1 with TRBJ2-2, with D possibly TRBD2 on 6 matching bases. The CDR3 runs 14 residues. Germline V CDR1 and CDR2: SGHRS, YFSETQ. The V and J ends lost 4 bases and 10 bases respectively, with 17 bases between them. The CDR3 sequence is CASSGAARETELFF. In DNA form, the CDR3 reads TGCGCCAGCAGCGGCGCGGCCCGGGAGACGGAGCTGTTTTTT. Looking up the rest from reference TRBV5-1 and TRBJ2-2 gives the full variable domain: KAGVTQTPRYLIKTRGQQVTLSCSPISGHRSVSWYQQTPGQGLQFLFEYFSETQRNKGNFPGRFSGRQFSNSRSEMNVSTLELGDSALYLCASSGAARETELFFGEGSRLTVL.

This chain connects TRBV6-1 to TRBJ2-7; 11 nucleotides match TRBD2. The CDR3 covers 15 residues. Germline V lookup: CDR1 MNHNS, CDR2 SASEGT. The V gene end was trimmed by 6 bases and the J gene end by 0 bases; junction bases not matched to a gene: 4. This CDR3 is CASRTSGGYSYEQYF. DNA of the CDR3: TGTGCCAGCAGAACTAGCGGGGGCTACTCCTACGAGCAGTACTTC.

This clonotype came up many times. J is TRBJ1-5 and V is TRBV24-1; the match to TRBD1 covers 8 bases. V gave up 9 bases and J gave up 5 bases; unmatched junction bases: 8. This CDR3 spans 14 amino acids. The germline V gene encodes CDR1 KGHDR and CDR2 SFDVKD. CDR3 coding DNA: TGTGCCACCGCTGTGGGACAGGCGGATCAGCCCCAGCATTTT. Amino acids: CATAVGQADQPQHF.

This rearrangement joins TRBV12-3 or TRBV12-4 to TRBJ2-7; D uncertain. The CDR3 is 13 amino acids. V lost 6 bases to trimming and J lost 4 bases, with 13 bases between them. The CDR3 loop is CASSETEFYEQYV. For the CDR3, the DNA is TGTGCCAGCAGCGAAACGGAGTTTTACGAGCAGTACGTC.

The V and J genes are TRBV7-2 and TRBJ1-1, with D unresolved. Looked up from germline, CDR1 is SGHTA and CDR2 is FQGNSA. The V end was cut by 1 base, the J end by 8 bases, with 14 bases between. This CDR3 has 14 residues. The CDR3 sequence: CASSLGGARTEAFF. As DNA, the CDR3 is TGTGCCAGCAGCTTAGGGGGTGCGAGGACGGAAGCTTTCTTT.

This clonotype occurred many times. The chain employs TRBV6-2 or TRBV6-3 and TRBJ2-5, with D perhaps TRBD1 or TRBD2 (6 bases each). The CDR3 is made up of 15 amino acids. Trimming shortened V by 7 bases and J by 0 bases, and 15 bases separated the two germline ends. Looked up from germline, CDR1 is MNHEY and CDR2 is SVGEGT. The CDR3 protein is CASTLPGADQETQYF. CDR3 DNA sequence: TGTGCCAGCACTCTTCCGGGGGCCGACCAAGAGACCCAGTACTTC.

About this clonotype itself: At one boundary the junction diverges from the germline segment, which might be a read error. J is TRBJ1-1 and V is TRBV20-1, with a weak D call TRBD1 (5 bases). From germline, CDR1 is DFQATT and CDR2 SNEGSKA (reference sequence). There are 14 residues in the CDR3. CDR3 region: CSARAGGGRAEAFF. As DNA, the CDR3 is TGCAGTGCCAGAGCGGGGGGAGGACGAGCTGAAGCTTTCTTT.

The gene calls are TRBV11-1 and TRBJ2-7; 13 nucleotides line up with TRBD2. Trimming removed 5 bases from V and 1 base from J; junction bases left unmatched: 5. The V gene's germline CDR1 is SGHAT and CDR2 FQDESV (reference sequence). This CDR3 has 16 amino acids. The chain's CDR3 is CASSPGLAGESYEQYF. The CDR3 region has the DNA TGTGCCAGCAGCCCCGGACTAGCGGGGGAATCCTACGAGCAGTACTTC. The entire variable domain, with the rest obtained from reference TRBV11-1 and TRBJ2-7, is as follows: EAEVAQSPRYKITEKSQAVAFWCDPISGHATLYWYRQILGQGPELLVQFQDESVVDDSQLPKDRFSAERLKGVDSTLKIQPAELGDSAMYLCASSPGLAGESYEQYFGPGTRLTVT.

The chain is built from TRBV19 and TRBJ2-2; possibly TRBD1 or TRBD2 for D (5 bases each). Trimming removed 9 bases at V and 10 bases at J, with 21 bases between. CDR3 size: 14 residues. Germline CDR1 LNHDA, CDR2 SQIVND (reference sequence). In nucleotides, the CDR3 is TGTGCCAGCACGGGGACGGGATACCACGCGGAGCTGTTTTTT. This translates into CASTGTGYHAELFF.

This clonotype was seen repeatedly, ten times or more. The chain joins TRBV10-3 to TRBJ2-1, with unresolved D. This CDR3 contains 11 residues. The V end was cut by 4 bases, the J end by 7 bases, with 5 bases between. Per germline, CDR1 ENHRY and CDR2 SYGVKD. The CDR3, as DNA: TGTGCCATCAGTGTGGGGAATGAGCAGTTCTTC. It translates to CAISVGNEQFF.

The table lists this clonotype with many counts. This chain connects TRBV6-2 or TRBV6-3 to TRBJ1-2; D remains ambiguous. The CDR3 has 12 residues. Trimming removed 7 bases at V and 4 bases at J, with 10 bases between. Germline-derived CDR1 and CDR2 are MNHEY and SVGEGT. The CDR3 DNA sequence: TGTGCCAGCAAACCGGCAGGCTATGGCTACACCTTC. It yields the protein CASKPAGYGYTF.

This clonotype showed up many times. This chain connects TRBV3-1 to TRBJ1-2; D gene unclear. Trimming removed 3 bases at V and 5 bases at J, with 4 bases between. Germline V gene data show CDR1 as LGHDT and CDR2 as YNNKEL (reference sequence). The CDR3 is 11 amino acids. This CDR3 reads CASSQEYGYTF. The CDR3 DNA reads as TGTGCCAGCAGCCAGGAATATGGCTACACCTTC.